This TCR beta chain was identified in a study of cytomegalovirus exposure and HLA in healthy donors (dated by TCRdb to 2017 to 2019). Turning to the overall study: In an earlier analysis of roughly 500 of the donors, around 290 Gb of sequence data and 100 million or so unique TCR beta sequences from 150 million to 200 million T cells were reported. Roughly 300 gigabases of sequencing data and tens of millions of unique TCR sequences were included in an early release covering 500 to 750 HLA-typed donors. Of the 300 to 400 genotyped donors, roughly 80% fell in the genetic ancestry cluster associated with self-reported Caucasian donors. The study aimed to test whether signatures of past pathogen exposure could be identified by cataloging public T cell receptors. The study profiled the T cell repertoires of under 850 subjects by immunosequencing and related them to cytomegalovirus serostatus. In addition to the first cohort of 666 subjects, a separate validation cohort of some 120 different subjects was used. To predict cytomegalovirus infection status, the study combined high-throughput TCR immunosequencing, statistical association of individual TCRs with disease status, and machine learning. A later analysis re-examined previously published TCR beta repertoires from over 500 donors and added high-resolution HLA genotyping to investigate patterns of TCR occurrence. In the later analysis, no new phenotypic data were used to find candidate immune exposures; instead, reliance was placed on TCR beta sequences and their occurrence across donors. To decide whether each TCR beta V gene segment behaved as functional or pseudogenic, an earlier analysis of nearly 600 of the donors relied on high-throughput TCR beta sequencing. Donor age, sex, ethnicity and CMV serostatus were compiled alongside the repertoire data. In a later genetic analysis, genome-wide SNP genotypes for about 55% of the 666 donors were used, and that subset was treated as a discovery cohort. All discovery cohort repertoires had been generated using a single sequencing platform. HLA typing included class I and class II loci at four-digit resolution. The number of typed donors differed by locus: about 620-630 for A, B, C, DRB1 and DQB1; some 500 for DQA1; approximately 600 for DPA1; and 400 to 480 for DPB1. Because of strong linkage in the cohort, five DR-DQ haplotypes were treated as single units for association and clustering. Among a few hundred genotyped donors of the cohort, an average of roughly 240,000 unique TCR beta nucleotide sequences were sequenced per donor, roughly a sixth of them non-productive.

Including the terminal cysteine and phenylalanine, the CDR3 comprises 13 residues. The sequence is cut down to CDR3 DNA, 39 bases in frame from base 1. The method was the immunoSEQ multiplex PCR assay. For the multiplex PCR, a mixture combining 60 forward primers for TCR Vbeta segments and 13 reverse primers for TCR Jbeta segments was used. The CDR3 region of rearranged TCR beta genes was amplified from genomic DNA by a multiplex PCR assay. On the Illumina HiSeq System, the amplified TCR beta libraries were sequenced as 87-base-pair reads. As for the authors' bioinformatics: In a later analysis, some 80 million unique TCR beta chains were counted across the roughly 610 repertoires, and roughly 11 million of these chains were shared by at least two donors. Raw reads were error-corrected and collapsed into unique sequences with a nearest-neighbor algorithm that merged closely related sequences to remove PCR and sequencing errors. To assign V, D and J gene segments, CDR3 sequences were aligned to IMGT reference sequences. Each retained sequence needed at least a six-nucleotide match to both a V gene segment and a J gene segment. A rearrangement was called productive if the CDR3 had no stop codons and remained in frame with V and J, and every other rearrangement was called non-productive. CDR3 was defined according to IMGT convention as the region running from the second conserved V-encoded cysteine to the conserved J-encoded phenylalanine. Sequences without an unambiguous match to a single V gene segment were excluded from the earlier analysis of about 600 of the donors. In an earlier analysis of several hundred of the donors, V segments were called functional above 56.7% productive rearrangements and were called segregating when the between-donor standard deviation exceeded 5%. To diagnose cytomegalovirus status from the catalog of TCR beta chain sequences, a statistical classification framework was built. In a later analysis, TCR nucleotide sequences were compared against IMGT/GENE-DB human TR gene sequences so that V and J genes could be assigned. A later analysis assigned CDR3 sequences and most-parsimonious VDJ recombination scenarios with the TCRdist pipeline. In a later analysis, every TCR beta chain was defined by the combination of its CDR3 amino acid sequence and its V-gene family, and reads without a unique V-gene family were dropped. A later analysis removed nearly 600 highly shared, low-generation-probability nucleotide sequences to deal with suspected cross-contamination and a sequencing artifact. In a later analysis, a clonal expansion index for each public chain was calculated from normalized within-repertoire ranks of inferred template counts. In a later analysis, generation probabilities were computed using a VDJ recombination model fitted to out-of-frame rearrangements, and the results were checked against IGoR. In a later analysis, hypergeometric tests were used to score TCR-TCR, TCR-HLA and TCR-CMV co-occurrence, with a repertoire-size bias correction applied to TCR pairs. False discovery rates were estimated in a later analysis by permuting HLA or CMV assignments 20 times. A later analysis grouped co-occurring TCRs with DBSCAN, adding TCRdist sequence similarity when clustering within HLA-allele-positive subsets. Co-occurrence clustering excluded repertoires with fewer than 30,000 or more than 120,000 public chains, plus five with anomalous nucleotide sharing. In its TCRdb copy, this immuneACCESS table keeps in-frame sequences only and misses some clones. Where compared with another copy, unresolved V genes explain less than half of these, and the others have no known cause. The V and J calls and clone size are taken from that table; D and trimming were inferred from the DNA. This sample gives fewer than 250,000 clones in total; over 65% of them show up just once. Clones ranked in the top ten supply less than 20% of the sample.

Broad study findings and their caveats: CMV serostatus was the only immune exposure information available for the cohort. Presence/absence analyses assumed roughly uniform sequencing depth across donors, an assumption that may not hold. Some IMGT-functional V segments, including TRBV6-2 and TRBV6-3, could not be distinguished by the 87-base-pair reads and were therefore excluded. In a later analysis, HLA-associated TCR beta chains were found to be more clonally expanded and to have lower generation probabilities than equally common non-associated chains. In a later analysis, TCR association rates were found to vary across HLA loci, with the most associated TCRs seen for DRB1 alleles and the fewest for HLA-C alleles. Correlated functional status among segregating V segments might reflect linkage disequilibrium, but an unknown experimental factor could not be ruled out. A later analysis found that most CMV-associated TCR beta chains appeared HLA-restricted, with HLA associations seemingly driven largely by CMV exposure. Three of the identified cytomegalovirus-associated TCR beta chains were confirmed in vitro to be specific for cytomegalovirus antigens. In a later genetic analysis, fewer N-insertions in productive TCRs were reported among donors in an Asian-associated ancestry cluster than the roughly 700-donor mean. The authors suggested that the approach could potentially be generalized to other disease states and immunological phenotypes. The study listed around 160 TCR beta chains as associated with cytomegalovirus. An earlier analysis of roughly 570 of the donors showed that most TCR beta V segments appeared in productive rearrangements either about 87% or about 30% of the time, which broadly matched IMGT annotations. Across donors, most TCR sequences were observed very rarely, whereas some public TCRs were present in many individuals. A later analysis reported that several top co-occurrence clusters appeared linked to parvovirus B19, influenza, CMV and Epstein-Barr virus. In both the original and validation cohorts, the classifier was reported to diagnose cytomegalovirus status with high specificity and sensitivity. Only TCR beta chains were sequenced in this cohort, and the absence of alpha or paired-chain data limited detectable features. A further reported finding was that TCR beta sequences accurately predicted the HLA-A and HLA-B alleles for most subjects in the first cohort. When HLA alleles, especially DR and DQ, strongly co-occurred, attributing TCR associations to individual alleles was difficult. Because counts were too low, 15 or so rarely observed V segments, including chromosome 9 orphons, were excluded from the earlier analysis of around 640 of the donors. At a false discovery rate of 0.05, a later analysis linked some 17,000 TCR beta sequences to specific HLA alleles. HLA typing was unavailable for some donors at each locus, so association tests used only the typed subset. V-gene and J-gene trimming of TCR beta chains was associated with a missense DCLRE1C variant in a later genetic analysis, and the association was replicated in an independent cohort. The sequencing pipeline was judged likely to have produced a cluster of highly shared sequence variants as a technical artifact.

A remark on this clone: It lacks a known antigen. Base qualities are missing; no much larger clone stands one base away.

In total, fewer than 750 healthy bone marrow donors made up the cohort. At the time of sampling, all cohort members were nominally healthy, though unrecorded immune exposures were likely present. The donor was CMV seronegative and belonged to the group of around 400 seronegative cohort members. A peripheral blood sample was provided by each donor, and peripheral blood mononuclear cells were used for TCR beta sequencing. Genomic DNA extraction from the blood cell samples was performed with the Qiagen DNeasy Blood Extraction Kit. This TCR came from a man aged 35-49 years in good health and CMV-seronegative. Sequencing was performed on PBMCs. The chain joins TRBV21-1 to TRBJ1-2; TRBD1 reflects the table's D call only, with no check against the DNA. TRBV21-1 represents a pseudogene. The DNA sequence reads TGTGCCAGCAGCCTCCAGGACACTGATGGCTACACCTTC. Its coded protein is CASSLQDTDGYTF.